These 29 T cell receptor beta chains share one sample of origin, sequenced in a study of glioma-infiltrating T cells. Amplification of TCR alpha and beta CDR3 regions from RNA used iRepertoire nested multiplex PCR. TCRdb processed the multiplex PCR reads anew with MiXCR; each CDR3 protein has one entry. The sample records roughly 200,000 distinct CDR3 sequences, more than 25% being singletons. The specimen was glioma tissue, nonneoplastic brain tissue, or PBMCs (not recorded which). These receptors were collected from a human donor with low-grade glioma or glioblastoma, undergoing nonglioma brain surgery, or in good health (not recorded which).

This clonotype was observed at least ten times. V usage is TRBV20-1 and J usage is TRBJ2-3, with TRBD1 as a possible D gene (8 bases). The CDR3 totals 14 residues. Germline loops: CDR1 DFQATT, CDR2 SNEGSKA (reference sequence). Trimming left V 4 bases short and J 4 bases short, with 15 bases between. CDR3 protein: CSATRTGRADTQYF. In DNA form, the CDR3 reads TGCAGTGCTACAAGGACAGGGAGGGCAGATACGCAGTATTTT.

This clonotype was recorded at least ten times. The chain has TRBV28 and TRBJ2-7; the D is unclear. The CDR3 loop spans 15 amino acids. Trimming took off 6 bases at V and 0 bases at J, with 15 bases between the two ends. Germline assignment: CDR1 MDHEN and CDR2 SYDVKM. The CDR3 nucleotides read TGTGCCAGCAGACCCCGGACCGCGAGCTCCTACGAGCAGTACTTC. Translating gives CASRPRTASSYEQYF.

The chain uses TRBV12-3 or TRBV12-4 and TRBJ2-7, with 8 bases identical to TRBD2. The CDR3 is 15 residues long. The junction had 13 bases not matched to a gene; V was cut back by 8 bases and J by 4 bases. The CDR3, as DNA: TGTGCCAGCGCCCGGGACGGACGGGAGGGATACGAGCAGTACTTC. Protein sequence: CASARDGREGYEQYF.

This clonotype was seen ten or more times. The chain is built from TRBV5-4 and TRBJ2-1, with D uncertain. Germline V gene sequence: CDR1 SGHNT, CDR2 YYREEE (reference sequence). Trimming removed 4 bases from V and 7 bases from J, with 9 bases in between. The CDR3 contains 12 residues. The CDR3 DNA is TGTGCCAGCAGCCCGATGAGTAATGAGCAGTTCTTC. Protein sequence: CASSPMSNEQFF.

V is TRBV27 and J is TRBJ2-5; D remains unclear. Germline loops: CDR1 MNHEY, CDR2 SMNVEV (reference sequence). V shed 7 bases and J shed 13 bases, with 31 bases lying between them. The CDR3 spans 16 residues. The CDR3 nucleotides read TGTGCCAGCACCACCGACCTGGCTAAACTCCAAGAGGCCCGGTACTTC. Its translation is CASTTDLAKLQEARYF.

This clonotype has a count of ten or more. The rearrangement uses TRBV2 and TRBJ2-3; D assignment may be TRBD1 or TRBD2 (5 bases each). Germline V gene sequence: CDR1 SNHLY, CDR2 FYNNEI. The CDR3 extends over 12 amino acids. Deletions cut 6 bases from V and 4 bases from J, with 8 bases between. For the CDR3, the DNA is TGTGCCAGCAGGAGGGGAGCAGATACGCAGTATTTT. The encoded protein is CASRRGADTQYF. The full variable domain, with the rest looked up from reference TRBV2 and TRBJ2-3, is EPEVTQTPSHQVTQMGQEVILRCVPISNHLYFYWYRQILGQKVEFLVSFYNNEISEKSEIFDDQFSVERPDGSNFTLKIRSTKLEDSAMYFCASRRGADTQYFGPGTRLTVL.

This clonotype was observed at least ten times. The rearrangement joins TRBV20-1 to TRBJ2-7, with 7 bases that match TRBD2. Unmatched junction bases numbered 3, after V lost 1 base and J lost 3 bases. Germline CDR1 DFQATT, CDR2 SNEGSKA (reference sequence). The CDR3 is 13 amino acids. The CDR3 here is CSARATGGYEQYF. As DNA, the CDR3 is TGCAGTGCTAGAGCCACGGGGGGCTACGAGCAGTACTTC.

In its sample, this clonotype was seen many times. This chain joins TRBV12-3 or TRBV12-4 and TRBJ1-5, with TRBD1 matching over 9 bases. This CDR3 spans 14 amino acids. Losses at the gene ends were 6 bases for V and 5 bases for J; bases not matched to a gene: 5. CDR3 in DNA: TGTGCCAGCAGACTAGACAGGGGGTATCAGCCCCAGCATTTT. It encodes CASRLDRGYQPQHF.

This clonotype was seen a handful of times. The V call is TRBV14, the J call TRBJ2-1; D ambiguous. Per germline, CDR1 SGHDN and CDR2 FVKESK. CDR3 length: 13 residues. V shed 1 base and J shed 5 bases, with 6 bases lying between them. The CDR3 region has the DNA TGTGCCAGCAGCCAAGGGCCCAACAATGAGCAGTTCTTC. Its protein product is CASSQGPNNEQFF.

This clonotype was counted only a few times. Being one base from a much bigger clone, this may be a read error. A read error is likely, as this CDR3 ends without the conserved phenylalanine or tryptophan. No DNA is shown, since the ends of the CDR3 on it are uncertain; the CDR3 is the one TCRdb lists. The V call is TRBV6-2 or TRBV6-3, the J call TRBJ1-5; the D call of TRBD1 is as the table states it, not checked on the DNA. From its first to its last residue, the CDR3 has 13 amino acids. Germline V gene sequence: CDR1 MNHEY, CDR2 SVGEGT. The CDR3 protein is CASSYSGGQPRHS.

The table lists this clonotype with many counts. The V gene is TRBV28, the J gene TRBJ1-1; D unresolved. The V end lost 7 bases, the J end lost 1 base, and 16 bases lay between the germline ends. Looked up from germline, CDR1 is MDHEN and CDR2 is SYDVKM. The CDR3 runs 15 residues. The CDR3 loop is CASTLAPGSNTEAFF. CDR3 coding DNA: TGTGCCAGCACCCTGGCGCCGGGATCGAACACTGAAGCTTTCTTT.

By share of the sample, this clonotype is medium-sized (0.01 to 0.1%). The chain employs TRBV20-1 and TRBJ2-5; TRBD2 matches 7 bases. The V gene's germline CDR1 is DFQATT and CDR2 SNEGSKA (reference sequence). The CDR3 contains 13 residues. V was clipped by 8 bases and J by 4 bases; unmatched bases: 10. CDR3 region: CSPKGWEGETQYF. CDR3 DNA: TGCAGTCCGAAGGGCTGGGAGGGAGAGACCCAGTACTTC.

In regard to this clonotype: The junction and the germline gene differ at one end; a read error may be behind it. The V gene is TRBV18, the J gene TRBJ2-1; 7 nucleotides agree with TRBD1. CDR3 length: 15 amino acids. Per the germline V gene, CDR1 is KGHSH and CDR2 is LQKENI. CDR3 sequence reads: CAISPRQGSYNEQFF. CDR3 DNA sequence: TGTGCCATCTCACCCCGACAGGGTTCCTACAATGAGCAGTTCTTC.

This chain links TRBV27 with TRBJ1-2; TRBD1 agrees at 7 bases. CDR3 length: 15 amino acids. The germline CDR1 and CDR2 sequences are MNHEY and SMNVEV (reference sequence). J gave up 6 bases and V 5 bases, and 12 bases lay outside the gene matches. CDR3 in amino acids: CASSREGTGEHGYTF. DNA of the CDR3: TGTGCCAGCAGTCGGGAGGGAACAGGGGAACATGGCTACACCTTC.

This clonotype was seen many times. The CDR3 sequence: CASSLSGTVVYGYTF. As DNA, the CDR3 is TGTGCCAGCAGTTTAAGCGGGACAGTTGTCTATGGCTACACCTTC. The rearrangement joins TRBV12-3 or TRBV12-4 to TRBJ1-2; 7 bases match TRBD1. CDR3 size: 15 residues. With 2 bases clipped from V and 4 bases from J, the junction kept 7 bases outside the gene matches.

This clonotype was recorded many times. V is TRBV7-3 and J is TRBJ2-1; D remains unclear. V lost 5 bases, J lost 2 bases, and 7 bases lay in between. CDR3 size: 13 residues. The germline V gene has CDR1 SGHTA and CDR2 FQGTGA. CDR3 sequence reads: CASSVGPYNEQFF. DNA for the CDR3: TGTGCCAGCAGCGTCGGACCCTACAATGAGCAGTTCTTC.

Of note for this clonotype: A clone one base away is much larger, so this may be a read error. This sequence joins TRBV6-1 and TRBJ2-2, with a tentative D call TRBD1 (5 bases). This CDR3 has 14 residues. Germline lookup yields CDR1 MNHNS and CDR2 SASEGT. CDR3 sequence reads: CASRQVSNNGELFF. DNA for the CDR3: TGTGCCAGCAGACAGGTTTCAAACAACGGGGAGCTGTTTTTT.

This clonotype was counted at least ten times. Its ends do not fully match the called genes, so a read error is possible. The chain has TRBV20-1 and TRBJ2-1; D may be TRBD2 (6 bases). The CDR3 spans 15 residues. In germline, CDR1 is DFQATT, CDR2 SNEGSKA (reference sequence). CDR3 DNA: TGCAGTGCTAGAGATACGGGAGCCGTCTACAATGGGCAGTTCTTC. Translation gives CSARDTGAVYNGQFF.

This clonotype was counted at least ten times. The chain employs TRBV12-3 or TRBV12-4 and TRBJ1-3, with unresolved D. Trimming removed 1 base from V and 5 bases from J, with 6 bases in between. This CDR3 has 13 amino acids. The CDR3 coding sequence is TGTGCCAGCAGTTTAGGATGGAGAAACACCATATATTTT. Its protein product is CASSLGWRNTIYF.

At least ten counts were recorded for this clonotype. The V and J genes are TRBV7-2 and TRBJ2-7; possibly TRBD2 for D (7 bases). V was clipped by 1 base and J by 4 bases, with 8 bases between them. The CDR3 consists of 13 residues. Germline V gene lookup returns CDR1 SGHTA and CDR2 FQGNSA. Written as DNA, the CDR3 is TGTGCCAGCAGCTTAGAGGGGGGGTACGAGCAGTACTTC. Its translation: CASSLEGGYEQYF.

This clonotype was picked up many times. The J gene is TRBJ2-1, the V gene TRBV7-2; D may be TRBD2 (5 bases). The CDR3 contains 13 residues. Trimming removed 3 bases from V and 10 bases from J, with 13 bases in between. Germline loops: CDR1 SGHTA, CDR2 FQGNSA. CDR3 in DNA: TGTGCCAGCAGCTTCGAACTAGTGAGCGAGCAGTTCTTC. Translation gives CASSFELVSEQFF. Complete variable domain (other parts from reference TRBV7-2 and TRBJ2-1): GAGVSQSPSNKVTEKGKDVELRCDPISGHTALYWYRQSLGQGLEFLIYFQGNSAPDKSGLPSDRFSAERTGGSVSTLTIQRTQQEDSAVYLCASSFELVSEQFFGPGTRLTVL.

Points on this clonotype: A much larger clone sits a single nucleotide away, making a read error possible. J is TRBJ2-6 and V is TRBV6-6, with unresolved D. V lost 0 bases and J lost 3, with 6 bases in between. The CDR3 runs 15 residues. CDR1 and CDR2 (germline): MNHNY, SVGAGI (reference sequence). The CDR3 spells CASSYSLYGANVLTF. The CDR3 region has the DNA TGTGCCAGCAGTTACTCATTGTATGGGGCCAACGTCCTGACTTTC.

Comments on this clonotype: Being one base from a much bigger clone, this may be a read error. The chain couples TRBV2 to TRBJ2-7; TRBD2 is a possible D gene (5 bases). The V end was cut by 6 bases, the J end by 0 bases, with 12 bases between. The CDR3 spans 14 residues. From germline, CDR1 is SNHLY and CDR2 FYNNEI. The CDR3 protein is CASSFTGSSYEQYF. The DNA of the CDR3 is TGTGCCAGCAGCTTCACGGGGAGCTCCTACGAGCAGTACTTC.

Remarks on this clonotype: One end of the junction is discordant with germline, which a read error may explain. Written as DNA, the CDR3 is TGTGCCAGCATCGCAGGTTGGACTGAAGATTTCTTT. Translated, it gives CASIAGWTEDFF. The chain recombines TRBV28 with TRBJ1-1; no clear D. CDR3 length: 12 residues. Germline assignment: CDR1 MDHEN and CDR2 SYDVKM.

This clonotype came up a few times. V and J are TRBV5-4 and TRBJ2-7; possibly TRBD2 for D (6 bases). The ends were cut back, 1 base at V and 2 bases at J, with 13 bases in the middle. Germline loops: CDR1 SGHNT, CDR2 YYREEE (reference sequence). The CDR3 sequence is 15 residues long. CDR3 amino acids: CASSLRAGQTYEQYF. CDR3 bases: TGTGCCAGCAGCTTGAGAGCGGGCCAGACCTACGAGCAGTACTTC.

This clonotype was counted ten times or more. This chain uses TRBV20-1 with TRBJ1-2, with D perhaps TRBD1 (5 bases). V was pared by 3 bases and J by 2 bases, with 16 bases between. The CDR3 sequence is 15 residues long. Germline CDR1 and CDR2: DFQATT and SNEGSKA (reference sequence). CDR3 amino acids: CSARTDVRGNYGYTF. The CDR3 nucleotides read TGCAGTGCTAGGACGGACGTGCGGGGGAACTATGGCTACACCTTC.

This clonotype was observed a few times. This may be a read error: a much more frequent sequence differs by one nucleotide. The CDR3 carries no conserved terminal phenylalanine or tryptophan, so it likely arises from a read error. The V gene is TRBV19, the J gene TRBJ1-5; D is undetermined. With 7 bases removed from V and 2 bases from J, the gap between germline ends came to 9 bases. CDR1 and CDR2 (germline): LNHDA, SQIVND (reference sequence). This CDR3 contains 13 residues. The CDR3 bases are TGTGCCAGTAAAAGGGCCCGCAATCAGCCCCAGCATCTT. Translated, it gives CASKRARNQPQHL.

This clonotype was counted only a few times. The genes are TRBV28 and TRBJ2-5; D gene ambiguous. The CDR3 is made up of 19 amino acids. Germline loops: CDR1 MDHEN, CDR2 SYDVKM. Between the trimmed V and J ends, which lost 4 bases and 0 bases, there was a span of 24 bases. The CDR3 spells CASSSPSKVGGSDQETQYF. In DNA form, the CDR3 reads TGTGCCAGCAGTTCGCCTTCAAAAGTTGGCGGATCAGACCAAGAGACCCAGTACTTC.

The table lists this clonotype with many counts. The V call is TRBV28, the J call TRBJ2-4, with D maybe TRBD1 (5 bases). Trimming pared 5 bases from V and 3 bases from J, leaving 14 bases between. This CDR3 contains 15 residues. Germline lookup yields CDR1 MDHEN and CDR2 SYDVKM. CDR3 DNA: TGTGCCAGCAGTACCCCGTCAACAGGCAAAAACATTCAGTACTTC. Residues: CASSTPSTGKNIQYF. The entire variable domain, with the rest obtained from reference TRBV28 and TRBJ2-4, is as follows: DVKVTQSSRYLVKRTGEKVFLECVQDMDHENMFWYRQDPGLGLRLIYFSYDVKMKEKGDIPEGYSVSREKKERFSLILESASTNQTSMYLCASSTPSTGKNIQYFGAGTRLSVL.